These 17 T cell receptor beta chains originate from one sample sequenced in a study of T cell changes during pregnancy in multiple sclerosis. The data were produced by immunoSEQ multiplex PCR, yet TCRdb's version contains in-frame clones alone and is incomplete. Here the sample spans around 34,000 clones, 90% being singletons. The source material was CD8+ T cells from peripheral blood mononuclear cells, sampled before pregnancy. These receptors came from a female donor with multiple sclerosis, enrolled in a pregnancy study.

The chain uses TRBV19 and TRBJ2-2, with a tentative D call TRBD1 (5 bases). V was trimmed by 0 bases and J by 6 bases, leaving 8 bases between them. The germline gives CDR1 LNHDA, CDR2 SQIVND (reference sequence). CDR3 length: 14 amino acids. The CDR3: CASSIEGAAGELFF. CDR3 DNA sequence: TGTGCCAGTAGTATAGAAGGGGCTGCCGGGGAGCTGTTTTTT.

The gene calls are TRBV10-3 and TRBJ1-5, with D maybe TRBD1 (6 bases). This CDR3 comprises 14 residues. Trimming removed 3 bases from V and 3 bases from J, with 9 bases in between. Germline V lookup: CDR1 ENHRY, CDR2 SYGVKD. CDR3 DNA: TGTGCCATCAGTGACGGACAGTTCAATCAGCCCCAGCATTTT. It translates to CAISDGQFNQPQHF.

DNA of the CDR3: TGTGCCAGCAGTTTTCTGGCTAGCGGGGGTACCGTCCAAGAGACCCAGTACTTC. Its protein is CASSFLASGGTVQETQYF. The chain has TRBV27 and TRBJ2-5; TRBD2 aligns across 10 bases. The length of the CDR3 is 18 residues. Losses at the gene ends were 3 bases for V and 1 base for J; bases not matched to a gene: 11. CDR1 MNHEY and CDR2 SMNVEV come from the germline V gene (reference sequence).

The rearrangement joins TRBV7-2 to TRBJ2-7; TRBD1 agrees at 9 bases. The CDR3 totals 15 residues. CDR1 and CDR2 (germline): SGHTA, FQGNSA. Germline trimming cut 1 base from V and 4 bases from J; bases unmatched to any gene: 5. DNA for the CDR3: TGTGCCAGCAGCTTAGTTTTGGACAGGGGTTACGAGCAGTACTTC. It encodes CASSLVLDRGYEQYF.

The chain has TRBV9 and TRBJ2-3; 8 positions agree with TRBD2. With V trimmed by 2 bases and J by 0 bases, 8 bases remained unmatched. This CDR3 spans 17 amino acids. Germline CDR1 SGDLS, CDR2 YYNGEE. The CDR3 reads CASSVPQAGVSTDTQYF. In nucleotides, the CDR3 is TGTGCCAGCAGCGTCCCTCAAGCGGGGGTAAGCACAGATACGCAGTATTTT.

Here the CDR3 DNA reads TGTGCCAGCAACAGCCTGAACACTGAAGCTTTCTTT. It is translated as CASNSLNTEAFF. V is TRBV9 and J is TRBJ1-1; D not resolved. Trimming pared 6 bases from V and 0 bases from J, leaving 6 bases between. The CDR3 is 12 amino acids. Germline CDR1 is SGDLS and CDR2 is YYNGEE.

The gene calls are TRBV5-8 and TRBJ2-1; 10 nucleotides match TRBD2. Germline CDR1 is SGHTS and CDR2 is YDEGEE. This CDR3 has 15 residues. J was trimmed by 7 bases and V by 0 bases; bases with no gene match: 4. The CDR3 sequence is CASSLASGSWNEQFF. CDR3 sequence (DNA): TGTGCCAGCAGCTTGGCTAGCGGGAGTTGGAATGAGCAGTTCTTC. The entire variable domain, with the rest obtained from reference TRBV5-8 and TRBJ2-1, is as follows: EAGVTQSPTHLIKTRGQQATLRCSPISGHTSVYWYQQALGLGLQFLLWYDEGEERNRGNFPPRFSGRQFPNYSSELNVNALELEDSALYLCASSLASGSWNEQFFGPGTRLTVL.

The chain carries TRBV7-9 and TRBJ2-7, with 9 bases identical to TRBD1. The CDR3 extends over 14 amino acids. The germline CDR1 and CDR2 sequences are SEHNR and FQNEAQ (reference sequence). V shed 3 bases and J 3 bases; nucleotides not matched to a gene: 3. The CDR3 DNA is TGTGCCAGCAGCTTGGGGACAGGGATCTACGAGCAGTACTTC. The encoded protein is CASSLGTGIYEQYF.

V is TRBV5-1 and J is TRBJ2-7; D possibly corresponds to TRBD2 (6 bases). This CDR3 is 13 amino acids long. Trimming pared 4 bases from V and 3 bases from J, leaving 11 bases between. Germline V gene sequence: CDR1 SGHRS, CDR2 YFSETQ. This CDR3 reads CASSVGGNYEQYF. Here the CDR3 DNA reads TGCGCCAGCAGCGTCGGAGGGAACTACGAGCAGTACTTC.

This chain links TRBV29-1 with TRBJ2-7; TRBD1 aligns across 8 bases. V shed 7 bases and J 3 bases; nucleotides not matched to a gene: 8. The CDR3 runs 13 residues. Looked up from germline, CDR1 is SQVTM and CDR2 is ANQGSEA. The CDR3 nucleotides are TGCAGCGCCGCGACAGGGGACTTCTACGAGCAGTACTTC. Translated: CSAATGDFYEQYF.

The V call is TRBV11-2, the J call TRBJ1-2; TRBD1 agrees at 8 bases. CDR3 length equals 13 residues. V was pared by 4 bases and J by 4 bases, with 2 bases of the junction left unmatched. The germline V gene encodes CDR1 SGHAT and CDR2 FQNNGV. The CDR3 nucleotides are TGTGCCAGCAGCTCGACAGGGGTCTATGGCTACACCTTC. Translating gives CASSSTGVYGYTF.

The chain employs TRBV7-9 and TRBJ2-3, with 9 bases aligning to TRBD1. Germline V gene sequence: CDR1 SEHNR, CDR2 FQNEAQ (reference sequence). J was trimmed by 11 bases and V by 6 bases; bases with no gene match: 9. This CDR3 region has 13 residues. The CDR3 is CASSQPGQGLQYF. The CDR3 DNA is TGTGCCAGCAGTCAACCGGGACAGGGTTTGCAGTATTTT.

This chain joins TRBV6-5 and TRBJ2-5, with TRBD1 as a possible D gene (5 bases). Trimming removed 0 bases from V and 5 bases from J, with 10 bases in between. The CDR3 runs 14 residues. Germline V lookup: CDR1 MNHEY, CDR2 SVGAGI. DNA for the CDR3: TGTGCCAGCAGTTACTCGGGGCAGGTCGAGACCCAGTACTTC. As protein: CASSYSGQVETQYF.

The rearrangement uses TRBV29-1 and TRBJ2-1; possibly TRBD1 for D (5 bases). The CDR3 covers 11 residues. Trimming removed 6 bases at V and 8 bases at J, with 11 bases between. In germline, CDR1 is SQVTM, CDR2 ANQGSEA. The CDR3 sequence is CSVTQGDEQFF. For the CDR3, the DNA is TGCAGCGTAACCCAGGGCGATGAGCAGTTCTTC.

J is TRBJ1-4 and V is TRBV18, with D possibly matching TRBD1 (5 bases). Deletions cut 8 bases from V and 8 bases from J, with 15 bases between. CDR3 size: 13 residues. The V gene's germline CDR1 is KGHSH and CDR2 LQKENI. The CDR3 loop is CASPRQFHEKLFF. The CDR3 nucleotides are TGTGCCAGCCCTAGACAGTTCCACGAAAAACTGTTTTTT.

V gene TRBV11-3 combines with J gene TRBJ2-2; 7 bases agree with TRBD1. Trimming took 5 bases from V and 4 from J; bases not matched to a gene: 10. Germline V gene sequence: CDR1 SGHNT, CDR2 YENEEA. This CDR3 is built from 16 residues. This chain's CDR3 is CASSIRDRGITGELFF. The CDR3 DNA is TGTGCCAGCAGCATCCGGGACAGAGGAATCACCGGGGAGCTGTTTTTT.

The rearrangement joins TRBV19 to TRBJ1-1; D gene ambiguous. Germline CDR1 LNHDA, CDR2 SQIVND (reference sequence). V was cut by 5 bases and J by 7 bases, with 14 bases left in between. The CDR3 consists of 13 residues. The CDR3 sequence: CASSLRLAVEAFF. The CDR3 DNA follows: TGTGCCAGTAGTCTCCGTCTGGCCGTTGAAGCTTTCTTT.